This passage covers 11 T cell receptor beta chains from one sample sequenced in a study of shared clonotypes between healthy human individuals (dated by TCRdb to about 2020). Libraries came from the immunoSEQ multiplex PCR assay. This immuneACCESS table, as held by TCRdb, lists in-frame sequences with V and J called but not all clones. Of the missing ones, under half trace to an unresolved V gene in checked studies; the others have no known cause. Across this sample there are about 680,000 clones, with approximately 79% seen only once. The ten largest clones take up approximately 1.7% of the sample. The sequenced sample was memory CD4+ T cells sorted from blood. The label giving this sample's cell subset or site can be read as: CD45RA-negative fraction. These receptors were obtained from a woman aged 25 to 39 in good health.

The V and J genes are TRBV10-3 and TRBJ2-7; possibly TRBD1 for D (6 bases). The CDR3 extends over 16 amino acids. V was pared by 4 bases and J by 7 bases, with 23 bases between. Germline V gene data show CDR1 as ENHRY and CDR2 as SYGVKD. CDR3 protein: CAISAKGGQTRSEQYF. CDR3 bases: TGTGCCATCAGTGCGAAAGGGGGACAAACTAGGTCGGAGCAGTACTTC.

V gene TRBV19 combines with J gene TRBJ2-5; the D gene is possibly TRBD2 (5 bases). The DNA end is more similar to TRBJ2-7, so the J call may be wrong. This CDR3 spans 12 amino acids. Germline CDR1 reads LNHDA; CDR2 reads SQIVND (reference sequence). CDR3 region: CASRGGSYEQYF. As DNA, the CDR3 is TGTGCCAGTAGAGGAGGCTCCTACGAGCAGTACTTC.

The gene calls are TRBV6-5 and TRBJ1-4; tentative D call: TRBD1 (5 bases). The CDR3 loop spans 14 amino acids. Germline-derived CDR1 and CDR2 are MNHEY and SVGAGI. Deletions cut 2 bases from V and 7 bases from J, with 11 bases between. CDR3 DNA sequence: TGTGCCAGCAGTTACCGGGGGGAAGTTGAAAAACTGTTTTTT. Translated: CASSYRGEVEKLFF.

The chain has TRBV7-9 and TRBJ1-1; D remains ambiguous. Germline V gene sequence: CDR1 SEHNR, CDR2 FQNEAQ (reference sequence). V dropped 5 bases and J dropped 3 bases, with 10 bases sitting between them. The CDR3 loop spans 13 amino acids. The CDR3 DNA reads TGTGCCAGCAGCCCCGGTGGGTACACTGAAGCTTTCTTT. It translates to CASSPGGYTEAFF.

The rearrangement links TRBV19 to TRBJ1-5, with a tentative D call TRBD1 (5 bases). Germline lookup yields CDR1 LNHDA and CDR2 SQIVND (reference sequence). This CDR3 spans 15 amino acids. The ends were cut back, 3 bases at V and 5 bases at J, with 14 bases in the middle. For the CDR3, the DNA is TGTGCCAGTAGTATGGGACGGACTCGAGATCAGCCCCAGCATTTT. Residues: CASSMGRTRDQPQHF.

The chain carries TRBV11-1 and TRBJ2-1; 10 bases are a match to TRBD1. Germline lookup yields CDR1 SGHAT and CDR2 FQDESV (reference sequence). The CDR3 contains 16 residues. V gave up 5 bases and J gave up 3 bases; unmatched junction bases: 7. CDR3 amino acids: CASSKWGQGIYNEQFF. The CDR3 bases are TGTGCCAGCAGCAAGTGGGGACAGGGGATCTACAATGAGCAGTTCTTC.

This clone has more than one count but fewer than ten. The chain links TRBV5-1 to TRBJ2-7; tentatively, D is TRBD2 (6 bases). The germline CDR1 and CDR2 sequences are SGHRS and YFSETQ. Trimming removed 2 bases at V and 4 bases at J, with 10 bases between. This CDR3 comprises 13 residues. The CDR3 nucleotides read TGCGCCAGCAGCTTTCGGGGGAGGTACGAGCAGTACTTC. This translates into CASSFRGRYEQYF.

A remark on this clone: Other DNA sequences in this specimen translate into the identical CDR3. The V and J genes are TRBV5-1 and TRBJ1-2; D not certain. The ends were cut back, 0 bases at V and 6 bases at J, with 6 bases in the middle. The CDR3 is made up of 12 amino acids. Per germline, CDR1 SGHRS and CDR2 YFSETQ. The CDR3 reads CASSLEGHGYTF. CDR3 nucleotide sequence: TGCGCCAGCAGCTTGGAAGGGCATGGCTACACCTTC.

This clone has only one observation. This chain joins TRBV6-5 and TRBJ1-2; D is unresolved. The CDR3 is 16 residues long. Germline CDR1 reads MNHEY; CDR2 reads SVGAGI. Trimming cost V 1 base and J 0 bases, with 12 bases left between them. CDR3 region: CASSYFRGSSNYGYTF. In DNA, the CDR3 is TGTGCCAGCAGTTACTTCCGCGGGTCATCTAACTATGGCTACACCTTC.

The chain links TRBV5-6 to TRBJ2-2, with D possibly being TRBD1 or TRBD2 (5 bases each). The CDR3 extends over 16 amino acids. V gave up 0 bases and J gave up 0 bases, with 9 bases separating them. Germline loops: CDR1 SGHDT, CDR2 YYEEEE. The CDR3 DNA follows: TGTGCCAGCAGCTTGGAAACGGGACCGAACACCGGGGAGCTGTTTTTT. This gives the protein CASSLETGPNTGELFF.

The V gene is TRBV29-1, the J gene TRBJ1-1; D call uncertain. This CDR3 spans 13 amino acids. Looked up from germline, CDR1 is SQVTM and CDR2 is ANQGSEA. V was trimmed by 4 bases and J by 6 bases, leaving 15 bases between them. The CDR3 region has the DNA TGCAGCGTTGTCGGGTTTGGAATCCCTGAAGCTTTCTTT. Its protein is CSVVGFGIPEAFF.